The T cell receptor beta chain described here comes from a study of regulatory T cells in long-lasting Graves disease. Germline V gene data show CDR1 as DFQATT and CDR2 as SNEGSKA (reference sequence). This CDR3 comprises 11 residues. The V end was cut by 6 bases, the J end by 2 bases, with 6 bases between. Study-wide results and limits: Persistent patients had more shared public clonotypes (around 2,800) than new patients (about 900).

Remarks on this clonotype: Antigen: not known.

Time point denoted: newly diagnosed GD, antithyroid drugs for less than 3 months. RNA from PBMCs was the source of the TCR library. EDTA tubes received around 9 milliliters of drawn peripheral blood. Sequencing libraries for TCR beta were prepared with iRepertoire HTBI primers and Arm-PCR of CDR3 regions. TCRdb re-called the multiplex PCR reads with MiXCR, one entry per CDR3 protein. The table lists about 540,000 distinct CDR3 sequences, less than 15% of them singletons. These data were also filed under a second study, of T cells in Graves' hyperthyroidism and ophthalmopathy.

This specimen was peripheral blood mononuclear cells (PBMCs), taken at new diagnosis, from a patient treated with antithyroid drugs. The TCR was taken from a man under 40 with Graves disease. The V call is TRBV20-1, the J call TRBJ2-3; D is undetermined. The CDR3 is CSAPPTDTQYF. The CDR3 nucleotides are TGCAGTGCCCCCCCCACAGATACGCAGTATTTT.